The table lists the clone carrying this T cell receptor beta chain with a few counts. The sample comes from a study of blood T cell repertoires in COVID-19. Method: immunoSEQ multiplex PCR; TCRdb's copy keeps in-frame clones and lacks some. The data hold under 200,000 clones, with roughly 86% observed a single time. This CDR3 is 16 amino acids long. V dropped 4 bases and J dropped 1; count of bases not matched to a gene: 8. CDR1 is SGDLS and CDR2 is YYNGEE in the germline V gene. Sequenced input: peripheral blood. The chain is built from TRBV9 and TRBJ2-3; 8 bases agree with TRBD2. The source is a woman between 55 and 75 years old who had recovered from COVID-19. This CDR3 reads CASSPPGAGGTDTQYF. CDR3 nucleotides: TGTGCCAGCAGCCCCCCAGGAGCGGGAGGCACAGATACGCAGTATTTT.